The T cell receptor (beta chain) under discussion was sequenced for a study of cytomegalovirus exposure and HLA in healthy donors. Primers: 60 Vbeta forward and 13 Jbeta reverse. Generated by immunoSEQ multiplex PCR, the TCRdb table keeps only in-frame clones and is missing some. Among more than 200,000 clones listed, 65% to 80% were seen once. Trimming at V came to 4 bases and at J to 4 bases, leaving 11 bases not matched to a gene. Germline-derived CDR1 and CDR2 are MNHEY and SMNVEV (reference sequence). There are 18 residues in the CDR3. The table lists this clone with a count of one. The source is a man between 40 and 49 years old in good health and CMV-seronegative. The sequencing input was PBMCs. The chain links TRBV27 to TRBJ1-5; TRBD1 matches at 12 bases. CDR3 protein: CASSSTGQGALGNQPQHF. The CDR3, as DNA: TGTGCCAGCAGTTCTACGGGACAGGGGGCCCTAGGGAATCAGCCCCAGCATTTT.